A single sample gave rise to the 30 T cell receptor beta chains below, sequenced in a study of shared clonotypes between healthy human individuals. The repertoire was sequenced with immunoSEQ multiplex PCR; TCRdb's copy has only in-frame clones and lacks some. The sample lists about 2.4 million clones, 93% occurring once. Specimen: naive CD4+ T cells from PBMCs. The subset: CD45RA+ positively selected. The receptor set was obtained from a man between 18 and 35 years old in good health. Some clones in this sample may be carry-over from other donors' samples.

This rearrangement joins TRBV6-5 to TRBJ2-5; 7 bases are a match to TRBD2. CDR3 length: 15 amino acids. With V trimmed by 5 bases and J by 4 bases, 10 bases remained unmatched. Germline CDR1 is MNHEY and CDR2 is SVGAGI. CDR3 sequence reads: CASSAAGDPRETQYF. CDR3 DNA: TGTGCCAGCAGTGCTGCGGGAGACCCCCGAGAGACCCAGTACTTC.

The chain has TRBV5-4 and TRBJ2-1, with 7 bases aligning to TRBD1. The CDR3 runs to 15 residues. Germline V gene data show CDR1 as SGHNT and CDR2 as YYREEE (reference sequence). Unmatched junction bases numbered 7, after V lost 0 bases and J lost 7 bases. The CDR3 DNA follows: TGTGCCAGCAGCTTGGCACAACAGGGGCTAAATGAGCAGTTCTTC. Translating it yields CASSLAQQGLNEQFF. The variable domain in full, with the rest retrieved from reference TRBV5-4 and TRBJ2-1, is ETGVTQSPTHLIKTRGQQVTLRCSSQSGHNTVSWYQQALGQGPQFIFQYYREEENGRGNFPPRFSGLQFPNYSSELNVNALELDDSALYLCASSLAQQGLNEQFFGPGTRLTVL.

Points on this clone: This same CDR3 is encoded by further DNA sequences in the sample. The CDR3: CSAGQTYEQYF. DNA of the CDR3: TGCAGTGCGGGGCAGACCTACGAGCAGTACTTC. The rearrangement uses TRBV20-1 and TRBJ2-7, with a weak D call TRBD1 (5 bases). Germline V gives CDR1 DFQATT, CDR2 SNEGSKA (reference sequence). The CDR3 runs 11 residues. V was shortened by 6 bases and J by 2 bases, with 8 bases between the two germline ends.

The chain carries TRBV7-3 and TRBJ2-5; D unclear. The CDR3 spans 14 residues. Germline CDR1 SGHTA, CDR2 FQGTGA. Trimming took 6 bases from V and 7 from J, leaving 18 bases between them. This CDR3 is CASSVYHGEGTQYF. CDR3 nucleotide sequence: TGTGCCAGCAGTGTCTACCATGGCGAAGGGACCCAGTACTTC. The variable domain in full, completed from reference TRBV7-3 and TRBJ2-5, reads GAGVSQTPSNKVTEKGKYVELRCDPISGHTALYWYRQSLGQGPEFLIYFQGTGAADDSGLPNDRFFAVRPEGSVSTLKIQRTERGDSAVYLCASSVYHGEGTQYFGPGTRLLVL.

The chain has TRBV5-4 and TRBJ2-5; TRBD2 matches 9 bases. Germline V gene lookup returns CDR1 SGHNT and CDR2 YYREEE (reference sequence). This CDR3 is built from 16 residues. V lost 1 base and J lost 2; bases outside the gene matches: 6. The CDR3 bases are TGTGCCAGCAGCTTGTCTCCTAGCGGGACACAAGAGACCCAGTACTTC. It is translated as CASSLSPSGTQETQYF. The variable domain in full, completed from reference TRBV5-4 and TRBJ2-5, reads ETGVTQSPTHLIKTRGQQVTLRCSSQSGHNTVSWYQQALGQGPQFIFQYYREEENGRGNFPPRFSGLQFPNYSSELNVNALELDDSALYLCASSLSPSGTQETQYFGPGTRLLVL.

The chain carries TRBV7-2 and TRBJ2-3; the D gene is possibly TRBD2 (5 bases). The CDR3 consists of 16 residues. V lost 1 base and J 7 bases, leaving 18 bases between the germline ends. Germline CDR1 is SGHTA and CDR2 is FQGNSA. CDR3 sequence reads: CASSLGPGGSRNTQYF. DNA for the CDR3: TGTGCCAGCAGCTTAGGTCCAGGTGGGAGTCGAAATACGCAGTATTTT.

This chain connects TRBV6-5 to TRBJ2-1; 10 bases line up with TRBD2. The CDR3 covers 16 residues. The germline gives CDR1 MNHEY, CDR2 SVGAGI. Trimming took 2 bases from V and 7 from J; bases not matched to a gene: 8. The CDR3 coding sequence is TGTGCCAGCAGTTACCTTAGCGGGAGGCCGTTAAATGAGCAGTTCTTC. As protein: CASSYLSGRPLNEQFF.

This chain connects TRBV21-1 to TRBJ1-1; TRBD1, the table's D call, was not compared with the DNA. TRBV21-1 is marked as a pseudogene. The CDR3 has 21 residues. The CDR3 sequence is CASSKAPLRVTGPTPLTEAFF. CDR3 DNA: TGTGCCAGCAGCAAAGCGCCCCTGAGGGTTACAGGGCCTACCCCTCTCACTGAAGCTTTCTTT.

The V gene is TRBV19, the J gene TRBJ1-1; D not resolved. The CDR3 is 13 residues long. Germline CDR1 is LNHDA and CDR2 is SQIVND (reference sequence). Trimming took off 8 bases at V and 3 bases at J, with 13 bases between the two ends. The CDR3 DNA follows: TGTGCCAGTTGCGCTTGGCGGGACACTGAAGCTTTCTTT. Its protein product is CASCAWRDTEAFF.

V and J are TRBV14 and TRBJ2-4; 7 bases map to TRBD1. Germline V CDR1 and CDR2: SGHDN, FVKESK. The CDR3 runs 15 residues. After removal of 3 bases from V and 6 bases from J, the junction contained 8 bases not matched to a gene. The CDR3 reads CASSQRQGLGNIQYF. CDR3 nucleotide sequence: TGTGCCAGCAGCCAGCGACAGGGCTTGGGAAACATTCAGTACTTC.

The rearrangement uses TRBV11-2 and TRBJ1-1; 7 positions agree with TRBD1. This CDR3 spans 14 amino acids. CDR1 and CDR2 (germline): SGHAT, FQNNGV. J gave up 0 bases and V 11 bases, and 9 bases lay outside the gene matches. The CDR3, as DNA: TGTGCCCACGGGCTGACAGGGATGAACACTGAAGCTTTCTTT. Its translation is CAHGLTGMNTEAFF.

The CDR3 loop is CASSQGRAYEQYF. The CDR3 nucleotides are TGTGCCAGCTCACAGGGTCGGGCCTACGAGCAGTACTTC. The chain joins TRBV18 to TRBJ2-7; D gene unclear. The CDR3 runs 13 residues. Germline CDR1 is KGHSH and CDR2 is LQKENI. V lost 4 bases, J lost 2 bases, and 9 bases lay in between.

Regarding this clone: Additional DNA sequences in this sample encode the identical CDR3. The V gene is TRBV7-9, the J gene TRBJ2-7; 7 bases match TRBD1. The V and J ends lost 5 bases and 3 bases, in that order; junction bases with no gene match: 16. The CDR3 runs 17 residues. Looked up from germline, CDR1 is SEHNR and CDR2 is FQNEAQ (reference sequence). CDR3 sequence (DNA): TGTGCCAGCAGCCGACTAAGGACAGGCCGCTCTTTCTACGAGCAGTACTTC. Translating gives CASSRLRTGRSFYEQYF.

V and J are TRBV28 and TRBJ1-2; weak D call: TRBD1 (6 bases). This CDR3 has 15 amino acids. CDR1 MDHEN and CDR2 SYDVKM come from the germline V gene. V gave up 4 bases and J gave up 4 bases, with 16 bases separating them. The CDR3 DNA reads as TGTGCCAGCAGTTATCGGGGGGCGCCGGGCTATGGCTACACCTTC. It encodes CASSYRGAPGYGYTF.

The chain recombines TRBV10-1 with TRBJ1-5; TRBD1 matches at 7 bases. The CDR3 is 20 residues long. Germline loops: CDR1 WNHNN, CDR2 SYGVQD (reference sequence). The trim removed 5 bases at V and 5 bases at J, leaving 24 bases unmatched. This CDR3 reads CASSPTGKRQLHRIDQPQHF. The DNA for the CDR3 is TGCGCCAGCAGTCCGACAGGGAAAAGGCAATTACACAGGATCGATCAGCCCCAGCATTTT.

V and J are TRBV5-6 and TRBJ2-1, with D tentatively TRBD1 or TRBD2 (6 bases each). CDR3 length: 17 residues. Trimming removed 3 bases from V and 9 bases from J, with 25 bases in between. Per the germline V gene, CDR1 is SGHDT and CDR2 is YYEEEE. The CDR3 sequence is CASSSKVRGHLLGEQFF. In DNA, the CDR3 is TGTGCCAGCAGCTCAAAAGTTCGGGGGCATTTATTGGGTGAGCAGTTCTTC.

The J gene is TRBJ2-7, the V gene TRBV5-6; 11 nucleotides match TRBD1. Germline V gene sequence: CDR1 SGHDT, CDR2 YYEEEE. The CDR3 is 15 residues long. V shed 4 bases, J shed 5 bases, and the junction held 8 bases outside the gene matches. The CDR3 loop is CASSLRTGGLDEQYF. The CDR3 nucleotides are TGTGCCAGCAGCCTCAGGACAGGGGGCCTGGACGAGCAGTACTTC.

The sample holds one count of this clone. The V and J genes are TRBV28 and TRBJ2-7; the D gene is possibly TRBD2 (6 bases). This CDR3 contains 14 residues. Trimming removed 8 bases from V and 3 bases from J, with 17 bases in between. Germline loops: CDR1 MDHEN, CDR2 SYDVKM. In DNA form, the CDR3 reads TGTGCCAGCTTCAGCGGGCGGAAAAACTACGAGCAGTACTTC. It yields the protein CASFSGRKNYEQYF.

The J gene is TRBJ1-2, the V gene TRBV5-1, with D uncertain. The ends were cut back, 4 bases at V and 3 bases at J, with 13 bases in the middle. Germline V CDR1 and CDR2: SGHRS, YFSETQ. The CDR3 totals 14 residues. The DNA of the CDR3 is TGCGCCAGCAGCGCGATGACAAGCCACTATGGCTACACCTTC. It specifies CASSAMTSHYGYTF.

The DNA for the CDR3 is TGTGCCAGCAGTCCCTCCGGGACAGGATCCTACGAGCAGTACTTC. Residues: CASSPSGTGSYEQYF. The rearrangement uses TRBV6-1 and TRBJ2-7, with 8 bases lining up with TRBD1. The V segment lost 5 bases and the J segment 1 base; nucleotides outside the gene matches: 7. The CDR3 loop spans 15 amino acids. Germline V gene sequence: CDR1 MNHNS, CDR2 SASEGT.

This chain joins TRBV7-2 and TRBJ2-7; 8 bases agree with TRBD1. V lost 6 bases to trimming and J lost 2 bases; unmatched junction nucleotides: 6. CDR3 length equals 14 residues. The germline gives CDR1 SGHTA, CDR2 FQGNSA. In nucleotides, the CDR3 is TGTGCCAGCAGGCCCGGACAGGGAACCTACGAGCAGTACTTC. It translates to CASRPGQGTYEQYF.

This rearrangement joins TRBV7-6 to TRBJ2-7, with 7 nucleotides matching TRBD1. V shed 1 base, J shed 0 bases, and the junction held 3 bases outside the gene matches. This CDR3 spans 15 amino acids. The germline V gene has CDR1 SGHVS and CDR2 FNYEAQ. The CDR3 nucleotides are TGTGCCAGCAGCTTAGAAACAGGGGACTCCTACGAGCAGTACTTC. Translating gives CASSLETGDSYEQYF.

The rearrangement links TRBV30 to TRBJ2-6, with a possible D match to TRBD2 (5 bases). This CDR3 region has 19 residues. The germline V and J ends were trimmed by 4 bases and 0 bases, with 22 bases remaining between them. CDR1 is GTSNPN and CDR2 is SVGIG in the germline V gene (reference sequence). Here the CDR3 reads CAWTPRWEILSSGANVLTF. As DNA, the CDR3 is TGTGCCTGGACTCCTAGGTGGGAGATACTTTCCTCTGGGGCCAACGTCCTGACTTTC.

This chain connects TRBV7-6 to TRBJ2-2; 9 nucleotides line up with TRBD1. This CDR3 has 14 residues. Germline CDR1 is SGHVS and CDR2 is FNYEAQ. With V trimmed by 5 bases and J by 3 bases, 1 base remained unmatched. CDR3 nucleotides: TGTGCCAGCAGCCGGGACAGGGACACCGGGGAGCTGTTTTTT. Its translation: CASSRDRDTGELFF.

The chain uses TRBV6-1 and TRBJ1-2, with TRBD1 identical over 9 bases. The V segment lost 8 bases and the J segment 7 bases; nucleotides outside the gene matches: 8. Germline loops: CDR1 MNHNS, CDR2 SASEGT. The CDR3 runs to 13 residues. The chain's CDR3 is CASGDREVGGYTF. The CDR3 DNA follows: TGTGCCAGCGGGGACAGGGAAGTGGGTGGCTACACCTTC.

The chain uses TRBV2 and TRBJ2-5; no firm D call. V shed 3 bases and J shed 1 base, with 9 bases lying between them. The V gene's germline CDR1 is SNHLY and CDR2 FYNNEI. The CDR3 consists of 14 residues. The CDR3 loop reads CASSELAAQETQYF. The CDR3 coding sequence is TGTGCCAGCAGTGAGCTGGCAGCCCAAGAGACCCAGTACTTC. Full variable domain (remainder filled in from reference TRBV2 and TRBJ2-5): EPEVTQTPSHQVTQMGQEVILRCVPISNHLYFYWYRQILGQKVEFLVSFYNNEISEKSEIFDDQFSVERPDGSNFTLKIRSTKLEDSAMYFCASSELAAQETQYFGPGTRLLVL.

The J gene is TRBJ1-4, the V gene TRBV2; D is unclear. Germline values: CDR1 SNHLY, CDR2 FYNNEI. Trimming shortened V by 6 bases and J by 8 bases, and 16 bases separated the two germline ends. The CDR3 runs to 14 residues. The CDR3 coding sequence is TGTGCCAGCAGAGAGCCGAACCCGAGGGAAAAACTGTTTTTT. This encodes CASREPNPREKLFF.

The chain employs TRBV7-2 and TRBJ2-7; TRBD1 aligns across 9 bases. From germline, CDR1 is SGHTA and CDR2 FQGNSA. The CDR3 runs to 13 residues. V lost 3 bases, J lost 7 bases, and 4 bases stayed unmatched. CDR3 loop: CASSFGTGQEQYF. CDR3 coding DNA: TGTGCCAGCAGCTTTGGGACAGGGCAGGAGCAGTACTTC.

A remark on this clone: Distinct nucleotide sequences in the sample also encode this CDR3. This sequence joins TRBV27 and TRBJ2-3; 10 positions agree with TRBD2. With 6 bases clipped from V and 1 base from J, the junction kept 4 bases outside the gene matches. The germline gives CDR1 MNHEY, CDR2 SMNVEV (reference sequence). The CDR3 runs 15 residues. The CDR3 DNA follows: TGTGCCAGCAGAGGGCTAGCGGGAGGCACAGATACGCAGTATTTT. Translating gives CASRGLAGGTDTQYF.

The gene calls are TRBV11-2 and TRBJ2-1, with 11 nucleotides matching TRBD2. J was trimmed by 4 bases and V by 8 bases; bases with no gene match: 7. The CDR3 contains 15 residues. Germline-derived CDR1 and CDR2 are SGHAT and FQNNGV. The CDR3 loop reads CASLGTSGHYNEQFF. The CDR3 DNA sequence: TGTGCCAGCCTCGGGACTAGCGGTCATTACAATGAGCAGTTCTTC.